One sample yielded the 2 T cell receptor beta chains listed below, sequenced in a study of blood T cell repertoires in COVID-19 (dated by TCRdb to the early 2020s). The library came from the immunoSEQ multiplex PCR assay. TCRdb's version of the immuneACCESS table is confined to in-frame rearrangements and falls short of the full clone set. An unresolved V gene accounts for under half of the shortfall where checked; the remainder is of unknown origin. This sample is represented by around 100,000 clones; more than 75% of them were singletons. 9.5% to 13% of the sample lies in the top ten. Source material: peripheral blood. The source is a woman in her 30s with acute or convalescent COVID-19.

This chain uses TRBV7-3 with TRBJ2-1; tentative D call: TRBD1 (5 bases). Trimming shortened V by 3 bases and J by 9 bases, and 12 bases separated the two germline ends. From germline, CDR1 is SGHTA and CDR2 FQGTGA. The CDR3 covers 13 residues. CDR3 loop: CASSFGERGEQFF. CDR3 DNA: TGTGCCAGCAGCTTTGGGGAAAGGGGTGAGCAGTTCTTC.

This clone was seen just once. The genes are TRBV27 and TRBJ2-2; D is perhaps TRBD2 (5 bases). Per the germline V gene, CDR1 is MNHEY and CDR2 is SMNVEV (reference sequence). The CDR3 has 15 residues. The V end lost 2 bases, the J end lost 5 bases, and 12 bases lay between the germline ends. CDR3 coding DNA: TGTGCCAGCAGTTTAGTCCCCCGGGGAACCGGGGAGCTGTTTTTT. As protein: CASSLVPRGTGELFF.